Listed below are T cell receptor beta chains from one sample, sequenced in a study of identical twins. TCRdb redid the calling of the 5' RACE reads with MiXCR, one entry per CDR3 protein. The top ten hold roughly 0.3% of the sample, which has roughly 1,500,000 distinct CDR3 sequences, more than 30% seen once. Sequencing input: cord blood. The receptors here all came from a newborn girl in good health. Both conserved end residues are part of each CDR3. D genes are given only for firm matches. Size is stated for part of the rows, as once, few or many counts, or as a class when the clone is expanded.

cdr3_length clone_size j_call v_call d_call cdr3_nt cdr3_aa
13 - TRBJ1-1 TRBV10-3 TRBD1 TGTGCCATCAGTGAGCAGACAGGGTCTGAAGCTTTCTTT CAISEQTGSEAFF
19 - TRBJ2-7 TRBV28 TRBD2 TGTGCCAGCAGTACCCGACTAGCGGGAGGGCCGAGCTCCTACAATGAGCAGTACTTC CASSTRLAGGPSSYNEQYF
17 few TRBJ2-1 TRBV25-1 - TGTGCCAGCAGTGAATCCCCGCCGCGGGTTAGCTACAATGAGCAGTTCTTC CASSESPPRVSYNEQFF
16 - TRBJ2-1 TRBV19 TRBD2 TGTGCCAGTAGTATAGATCCTAGCGGGAGGGTAAATGAGCAGTTCTTC CASSIDPSGRVNEQFF
12 - TRBJ2-5 TRBV7-8 - TGTGCCAGCAGCGCCCCAGAAGAGACCCAGTACTTC CASSAPEETQYF
16 - TRBJ2-5 TRBV5-1 TRBD2 TGCGCCAGCAGCTTGGCCCCGGGACTAGCCGGCAATGAGCAGTACTTC CASSLAPGLAGNEQYF
15 - TRBJ1-2 TRBV19 TRBD1 TGTGCCAGTAGTATAAAAGGACAGGGTGTATATGGCTACACCTTC CASSIKGQGVYGYTF
16 - TRBJ2-4 TRBV7-2 TRBD2 TGTGCCAGCAGTCAGAGACTAGCGGCGACCTTAAACATTCAGTACTTC CASSQRLAATLNIQYF
16 few TRBJ2-7 TRBV12-3/TRBV12-4 TRBD1 TGTGCCAGCAGTTTAGGGATCCAGGGGGCCTCCTACGAGCAGTACTTC CASSLGIQGASYEQYF
18 few TRBJ2-5 TRBV3-1 - TGTGCCAGCAGCCAAGATCCTTCTTTTAAGGGTTTAGAAGAGACCCAGTACTTC CASSQDPSFKGLEETQYF
13 - TRBJ1-2 TRBV29-1 - TGCAGCGTTGAACAGGGAACTAACTATGGCTACACCTTC CSVEQGTNYGYTF
11 few TRBJ2-7 TRBV29-1 - TGCAGCGTTGGGGTACGGGATGGGCAGTACTTC CSVGVRDGQYF
15 - TRBJ2-3 TRBV10-3 TRBD2 TGTGCCATCAGTGCTAGCGGGGGTAGCACAGATACGCAGTATTTT CAISASGGSTDTQYF
15 - TRBJ2-3 TRBV6-5 TRBD2 TGTGCCAGCAGTGTTACTGGGAAACGCGGGAGTACGCAGTATTTT CASSVTGKRGSTQYF
15 - TRBJ2-7 TRBV9 - TGTGCCAGCACCCAGGGGGGGAGTTCCTACAATGAGCAGTACTTC CASTQGGSSYNEQYF
14 few TRBJ2-5 TRBV3-1 - TGCGCCAGCAGCCAAGTCGGTCGAAAAGAGACCCAGTACTTC CASSQVGRKETQYF
14 - TRBJ2-7 TRBV20-1 TRBD2 TGCAGTGCTCACTCGAGCGGGAGCTCCTACGAGCAGTACTTC CSAHSSGSSYEQYF
14 few TRBJ1-6 TRBV28 - TGTGCCAGCAGTCCCCCACAGGGCCGTTCACCCCTCCACTTT CASSPPQGRSPLHF
16 many TRBJ2-1 TRBV24-1 TRBD2 TGTGCCACCAGTGATTTTGTAGCGGGAGGCCTTGATGAGCAGTTCTTC CATSDFVAGGLDEQFF
15 many TRBJ2-1 TRBV5-1 - TGTGCCAGCAGTCCTCTACCGAGCTCCTACAATGAGCAGTTCTTC CASSPLPSSYNEQFF
14 few TRBJ2-3 TRBV10-3 - TGTGCCATCAGTGCAAGCGGGCTCACAGATACGCAGTATTTT CAISASGLTDTQYF
14 - TRBJ1-2 TRBV20-1 TRBD1 TGCAGTGCTAGGCCGACAGGGTGGGGGTATGGCTACACCTTC CSARPTGWGYGYTF
13 few TRBJ2-1 TRBV2 TRBD2 TGTGCCAGCAGGGGGACTAGCTCCAATGAGCAGTTCTTC CASRGTSSNEQFF
20 - TRBJ2-3 TRBV7-7 TRBD2 TGTGCTAGCAGCCCACTATGGGGACTAGCGGGAGGTTCCCCTTCCCCCTGCCTGTATTTT CASSPLWGLAGGSPSPCLYF
17 once TRBJ1-5 TRBV28 - TGTGCCAGCGCGACATCAGGGTTCCTATATAGCAATCAGCCCCAGCATTTT CASATSGFLYSNQPQHF
15 - TRBJ1-5 TRBV27 - TGTGCCAGCAGTTTATCTTCCTATAGCAATCAGCCCCAGCATTTT CASSLSSYSNQPQHF
14 - TRBJ2-2 TRBV28 - TGTGCCAGCAGAAACAGAAAAGTCCCCGGGGAGCTGTTTTTT CASRNRKVPGELFF
13 few TRBJ2-1 TRBV12-5 - TGTGCTAGTGGTTCCCCAGAGGGGAGTGAGCAGTTCTTC CASGSPEGSEQFF
15 few TRBJ2-3 TRBV12-3/TRBV12-4 TRBD2 TGTGCCAGCAGTTTTTACGGGAGGGGGGGAGATACGCAGTATTTT CASSFYGRGGDTQYF
15 many TRBJ2-5 TRBV29-1 TRBD2 TGCAGCGTGGACGGACTAGCGGGAGGATTGGAGACCCAGTACTTC CSVDGLAGGLETQYF
17 few TRBJ1-4 TRBV14 - TGTGCCAGCAGCCAAGCGCCGCTCAGGTGGAACTATGAAAAACTGTTTTTT CASSQAPLRWNYEKLFF
15 many TRBJ2-1 TRBV29-1 TRBD2 TGCAGCGTTGAAGATGGCCTAGCGGGCTACAATGAGCAGTTCTTC CSVEDGLAGYNEQFF
18 - TRBJ1-1 TRBV20-1 - TGCAGTGTCGGGAGGTCGGGACGGGGGAGTCGGGTGAACACTGAAGCTTTCTTT CSVGRSGRGSRVNTEAFF
14 many TRBJ2-1 TRBV12-3/TRBV12-4 TRBD2 TGTGCCAGCAGCCGGGGGGGTACCTACAATGAGCAGTTCTTC CASSRGGTYNEQFF
13 - TRBJ2-7 TRBV2 - TGTGCCAGCAGATCGGACTATTACATCGAGCAGTACTTC CASRSDYYIEQYF
17 - TRBJ1-5 TRBV20-1 - TGCAGTGCTAGAGAGTACTACAGCGGCGGTGGCAATCAGCCCCAGCATTTT CSAREYYSGGGNQPQHF
16 - TRBJ2-5 TRBV5-5 TRBD2 TGCGCCAGCAGCTTGGCCCGGACTAGCGGGATGGAGACCCAGTACTTC CASSLARTSGMETQYF
15 - TRBJ2-5 TRBV20-1 TRBD1 TGCAGTGCTAGAGGGTACAGGGGTGAGAGGGAGACCCAGTACTTC CSARGYRGERETQYF
16 - TRBJ2-3 TRBV3-1 TRBD2 TGTGCCAGCAGCCGGACCGGGACTAGCGGGCCAGATACGCAGTATTTT CASSRTGTSGPDTQYF
13 - TRBJ2-3 TRBV10-3 - TGTGCCATCAGTGAGAGAGAAGTACATACGCAGTATTTT CAISEREVHTQYF
12 - TRBJ1-5 TRBV7-6 - TGTGCCAGCAGCCAACCACAAGGGCCCCAGCATTTT CASSQPQGPQHF
17 - TRBJ2-2 TRBV27 - TGTGCCAGCAGTTTAGCGCAATTCCAAGCGAACACCGGGGAGCTGTTTTTT CASSLAQFQANTGELFF
16 - TRBJ1-2 TRBV19 - TGTGCCAGTAGTATAACTGTCTCGGGGCGCGACTATGGCTACACCTTC CASSITVSGRDYGYTF
18 few TRBJ2-3 TRBV6-5 TRBD1 TGTGCCAGCAGTTACTCGAGAACTCGGACAGGGGGCACAGATACGCAGTATTTT CASSYSRTRTGGTDTQYF
17 - TRBJ1-5 TRBV7-5 - - CISVPEVRDREIEPQHF
16 once TRBJ1-4 TRBV21-1 - TGTGCCAGCACCGGACCTTCTCCCCGGGGTTGGGAAAAACTGTTTTTT CASTGPSPRGWEKLFF
15 few TRBJ2-3 TRBV20-1 - TGCAGTGCCCAACTACCTAGCGAGGTAACAGATACGCAGTATTTT CSAQLPSEVTDTQYF
13 - TRBJ2-7 TRBV6-2/TRBV6-3 - TGTGCCAGCAGTTACTCGATACGTTCCGAGCAGTACTTC CASSYSIRSEQYF
12 - TRBJ1-2 TRBV20-1 TRBD1 TGCAGTGCCCTCGGACAGGGTGAGGGCTACTCCTTC CSALGQGEGYSF
16 few TRBJ2-3 TRBV12-5 - TGTGCTAGTGGTTTGGTAGGTAGCCCCAGCACAGATACGCAGTATTTT CASGLVGSPSTDTQYF